This TCR beta chain was sequenced in a study of T cells after yellow fever vaccination. The study, taken as a whole, reports: FACS-sorted repertoires could contain abundant clonotypes contaminating from the bulk population.

Worth noting for this clonotype: Its antigen remains unidentified.

CDR1 and CDR2 (germline): SEHNR, FQNEAQ (reference sequence). Losses at the gene ends were 9 bases for V and 2 bases for J; bases not matched to a gene: 8. This CDR3 has 14 amino acids. TCRdb ran MiXCR on the 5' RACE reads and lists one entry per CDR3 protein. This sample has about 60,000 distinct CDR3 sequences, with roughly 7.4% found just once. This material consisted of CD8+ T cells sorted from PBMCs, taken on the day of the first yellow fever vaccination. The receptor comes from a man aged 18 to 35 who received the YFV17D yellow fever vaccine. The chain has TRBV7-9 and TRBJ2-3; 7 nucleotides line up with TRBD2. The CDR3: CASNWRGFTDTQYF. The CDR3 nucleotides are TGTGCCAGTAATTGGCGGGGGTTCACAGATACGCAGTATTTT.